Listed below are T cell receptor beta chains from one sample, sequenced in a study of cytomegalovirus exposure and HLA in healthy donors. Only in-frame clones appear in the TCRdb table, and some are missing; sequencing was by immunoSEQ multiplex PCR. The data contain about 140,000 clones, about 80% of them singletons. Sequencing was done on a sample of PBMCs. These receptors all come from a man younger than 35 in good health and CMV-seronegative. The CDR3 runs from the conserved cysteine through the conserved F or W.

j_call	v_call	cdr3_aa
TRBJ2-7	TRBV5-1	CASSWGGGGEQYF
TRBJ2-2	TRBV7-3	CASSDNRNTGELFF
-	TRBV9	CASSGGLAGPSYEQYF
TRBJ2-7	TRBV2	CASSRQDDYEQYF
TRBJ1-5	TRBV28	CASSLGGVQYQPQHF
TRBJ2-7	TRBV5-1	CASSLQGGGPYEQYF
TRBJ1-3	TRBV5-4	CASSYRDRGAGNTIYF
TRBJ2-1	TRBV29-1	CSVYLKLVFWQFF
TRBJ1-6	TRBV19	CASSLQGNSPLHF
TRBJ1-5	TRBV19	CASSMEGSEDQPQHF
TRBJ1-1	TRBV11-3	CASRRTGEAFF
TRBJ2-5	TRBV6-4	CASSAGAQETQYF
TRBJ1-2	TRBV12-2	CASRLDPAGGCTF
TRBJ1-3	TRBV30	CACPTGPGNTIYF
TRBJ1-2	TRBV11-2	CASSLNPGTGSGYTF
TRBJ2-7	TRBV6-6	CASSYETGFHYEQYF
TRBJ2-7	TRBV29-1	CSATGQDRGYEQYF
TRBJ2-6	TRBV14	CASSPFRGANVLTF
TRBJ2-7	TRBV7-2	CASSLVTAGTTSSYEQYF
TRBJ2-2	TRBV7-9	CASSLVPGQGSTGELFF
TRBJ1-5	TRBV2	CASRGDRDNQPQHF
TRBJ2-5	TRBV9	CASSGEGRQGVKIHKETQYF
TRBJ2-3	TRBV5-4	CASSPQNRVLGTDTQYF
TRBJ2-1	TRBV5-1	CASSLEDFSSYNEQFF
TRBJ1-1	TRBV2	CASRARGTNAEAFF
TRBJ1-5	TRBV6-1	CASSGQVNQPQHF
TRBJ2-1	TRBV7-6	CASSPGVLNEQFF
TRBJ1-5	TRBV6-6	CASSYTVSNQPQHF
TRBJ2-7	TRBV5-5	CASSFQVGYEQYF
TRBJ2-5	TRBV2	CASSDPRGRGERETQYF
-	TRBV29-1	CSVVLWGSGNTIYF
TRBJ1-6	TRBV7-9	CASSPSPGTNSPLHF
TRBJ1-2	TRBV27	CASSLLGSNYGYTF
TRBJ1-2	TRBV5-6	CASSEQGADYGYTF
TRBJ2-7	TRBV5-6	CASRFRVLTSYEQYF
-	TRBV2	CASRHPKGRASYEQYF
TRBJ2-7	TRBV15	CATSRAGTGNEQYF
-	TRBV27	CASSFSMADSYEQYF
TRBJ2-3	TRBV5-1	CASSPSSGREADTQYF
TRBJ1-2	TRBV6-1	CASSEDRGLGGYTF